This T cell receptor (beta chain) originates from a study of blood T cell repertoires in COVID-19. Study-level background: Some COVID-19 samples were acute and others convalescent; all came from the United States, Italy and Spain. From T cells, B-cell-depleted T cells, or PBMCs came the material, which was cDNA or gDNA.

The CDR3 consists of 18 residues. The V gene end was trimmed by 0 bases and the J gene end by 9 bases; junction bases not matched to a gene: 10. Germline V gives CDR1 SGHVS, CDR2 FNYEAQ. Authors' methods: From reference gene primer amplification, estimates of nucleated cell counts were derived. Clones were sequenced by immunoSEQ multiplex PCR, and TCRdb holds only the in-frame ones, with some missing. From that table come the V and J calls and clone size; the DNA was used to work out D and trimming. This table holds 150,000 to 200,000 clones, 70% to 90% found once. This clonotype originated in a human donor in a cohort sampled during active COVID-19. The sample taken for sequencing was peripheral blood. The gene calls are TRBV7-6 and TRBJ2-1, with 14 nucleotides matching TRBD2. The CDR3 spells CASSLAPATSGGAVEQFF. The DNA for the CDR3 is TGTGCCAGCAGCTTAGCCCCAGCGACTAGCGGGGGGGCAGTTGAGCAGTTCTTC. Variable domain in full (rest from reference TRBV7-6 and TRBJ2-1): GAGVSQSPRYKVTKRGQDVALRCDPISGHVSLYWYRQALGQGPEFLTYFNYEAQQDKSGLPNDRFSAERPEGSISTLTIQRTEQRDSAMYRCASSLAPATSGGAVEQFFGPGTRLTVL.